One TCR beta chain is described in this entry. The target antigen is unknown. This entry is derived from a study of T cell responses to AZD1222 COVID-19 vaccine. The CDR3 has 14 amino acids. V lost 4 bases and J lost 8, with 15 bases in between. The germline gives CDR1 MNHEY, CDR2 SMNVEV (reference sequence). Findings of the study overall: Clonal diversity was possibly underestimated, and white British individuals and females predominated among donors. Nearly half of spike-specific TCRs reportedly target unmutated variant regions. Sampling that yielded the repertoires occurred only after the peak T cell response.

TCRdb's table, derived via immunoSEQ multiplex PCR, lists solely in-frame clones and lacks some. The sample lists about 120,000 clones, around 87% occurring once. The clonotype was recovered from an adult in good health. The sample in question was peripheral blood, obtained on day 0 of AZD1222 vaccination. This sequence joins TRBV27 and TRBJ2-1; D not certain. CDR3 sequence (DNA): TGTGCCAGCAGTTACTTCTCGAAGCTCGATGAGCAGTTCTTC. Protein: CASSYFSKLDEQFF.